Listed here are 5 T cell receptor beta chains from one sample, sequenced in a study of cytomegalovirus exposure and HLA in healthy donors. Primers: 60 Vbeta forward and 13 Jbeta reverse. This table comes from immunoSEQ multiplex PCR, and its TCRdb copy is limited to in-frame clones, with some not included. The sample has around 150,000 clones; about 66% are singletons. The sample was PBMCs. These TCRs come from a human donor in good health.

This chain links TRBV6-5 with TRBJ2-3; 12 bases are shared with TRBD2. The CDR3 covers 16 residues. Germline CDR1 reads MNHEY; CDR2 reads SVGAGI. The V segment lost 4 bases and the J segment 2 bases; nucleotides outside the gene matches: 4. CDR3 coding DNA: TGTGCCAGCAGTTGGGCTAGCGGGAGGGCCACAGATACGCAGTATTTT. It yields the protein CASSWASGRATDTQYF.

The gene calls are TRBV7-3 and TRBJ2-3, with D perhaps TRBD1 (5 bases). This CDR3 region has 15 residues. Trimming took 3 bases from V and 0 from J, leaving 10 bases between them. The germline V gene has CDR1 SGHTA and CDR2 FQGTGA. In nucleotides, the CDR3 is TGTGCCAGCAGCTTGGTGGGGCTTAGCACAGATACGCAGTATTTT. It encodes CASSLVGLSTDTQYF.

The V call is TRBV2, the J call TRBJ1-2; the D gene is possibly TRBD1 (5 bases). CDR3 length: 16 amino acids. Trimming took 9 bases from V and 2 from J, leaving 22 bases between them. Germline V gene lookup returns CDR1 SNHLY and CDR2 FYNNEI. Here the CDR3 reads CASKKTQGTSNYGYTF. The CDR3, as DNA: TGTGCCAGTAAAAAAACTCAGGGTACCTCGAACTATGGCTACACCTTC.

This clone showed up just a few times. As DNA, the CDR3 is TGTGCCATCAGCCGGGGTGCCAATCAGCCCCAGCATTTT. Protein product: CAISRGANQPQHF. The chain couples TRBV10-3 to TRBJ1-5; D call uncertain. From germline, CDR1 is ENHRY and CDR2 SYGVKD. The germline V and J ends were trimmed by 6 bases and 3 bases, with 9 bases remaining between them. There are 13 residues in the CDR3.

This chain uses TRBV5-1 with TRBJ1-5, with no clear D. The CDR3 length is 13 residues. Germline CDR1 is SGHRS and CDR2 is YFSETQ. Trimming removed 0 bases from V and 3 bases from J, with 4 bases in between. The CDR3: CASSLDNNQPQHF. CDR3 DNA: TGCGCCAGCAGCTTGGACAACAATCAGCCCCAGCATTTT.